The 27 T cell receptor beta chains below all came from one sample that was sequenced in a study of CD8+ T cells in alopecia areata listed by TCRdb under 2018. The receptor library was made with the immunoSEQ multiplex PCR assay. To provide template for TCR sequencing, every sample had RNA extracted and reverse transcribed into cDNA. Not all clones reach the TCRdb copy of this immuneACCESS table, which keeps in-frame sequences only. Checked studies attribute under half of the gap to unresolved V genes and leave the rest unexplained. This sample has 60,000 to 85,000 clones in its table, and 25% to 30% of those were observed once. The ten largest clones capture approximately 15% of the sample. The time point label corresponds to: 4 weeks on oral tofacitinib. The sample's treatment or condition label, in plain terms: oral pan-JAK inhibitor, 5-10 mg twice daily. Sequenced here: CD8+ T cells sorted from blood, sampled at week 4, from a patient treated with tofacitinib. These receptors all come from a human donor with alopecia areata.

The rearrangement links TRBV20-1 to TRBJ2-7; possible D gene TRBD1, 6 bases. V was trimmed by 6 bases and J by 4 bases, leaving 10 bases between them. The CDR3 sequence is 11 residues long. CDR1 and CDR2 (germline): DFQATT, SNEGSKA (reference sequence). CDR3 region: CSAGRGYEQYF. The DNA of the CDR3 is TGCAGTGCAGGAAGGGGGTACGAGCAGTACTTC.

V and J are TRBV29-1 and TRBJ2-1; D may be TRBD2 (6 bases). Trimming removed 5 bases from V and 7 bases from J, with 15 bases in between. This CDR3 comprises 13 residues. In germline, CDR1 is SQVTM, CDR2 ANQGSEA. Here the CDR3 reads CSVPLSGQNEQFF. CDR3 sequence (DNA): TGCAGCGTTCCCCTTAGCGGCCAGAATGAGCAGTTCTTC.

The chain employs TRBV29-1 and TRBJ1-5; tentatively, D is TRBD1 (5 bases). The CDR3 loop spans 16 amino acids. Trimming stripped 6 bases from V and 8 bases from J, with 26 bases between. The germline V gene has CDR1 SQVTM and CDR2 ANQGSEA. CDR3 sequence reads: CSVLEKTAGLDEPQHF. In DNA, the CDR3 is TGCAGCGTCCTAGAAAAGACAGCCGGGCTAGATGAGCCCCAGCATTTT.

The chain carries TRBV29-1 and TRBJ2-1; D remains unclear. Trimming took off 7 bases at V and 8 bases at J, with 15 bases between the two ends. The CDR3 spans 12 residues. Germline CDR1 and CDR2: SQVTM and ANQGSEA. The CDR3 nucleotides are TGCAGCGCTGGGGTTGCGTGGGATGAGCAGTTCTTC. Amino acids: CSAGVAWDEQFF.

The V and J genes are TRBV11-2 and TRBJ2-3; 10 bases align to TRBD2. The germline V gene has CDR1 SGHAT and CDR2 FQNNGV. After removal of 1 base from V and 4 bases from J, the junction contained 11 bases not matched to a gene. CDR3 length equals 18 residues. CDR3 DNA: TGTGCCAGCAGCTTAGCCCCACTAGCGGGACCCCTTGCAGATACGCAGTATTTT. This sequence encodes CASSLAPLAGPLADTQYF.

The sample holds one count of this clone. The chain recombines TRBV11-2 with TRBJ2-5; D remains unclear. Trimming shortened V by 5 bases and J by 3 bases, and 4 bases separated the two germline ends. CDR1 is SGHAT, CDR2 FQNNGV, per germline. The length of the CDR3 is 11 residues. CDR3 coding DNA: TGTGCCAGCAGCCCCGAAGAGACCCAGTACTTC. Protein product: CASSPEETQYF.

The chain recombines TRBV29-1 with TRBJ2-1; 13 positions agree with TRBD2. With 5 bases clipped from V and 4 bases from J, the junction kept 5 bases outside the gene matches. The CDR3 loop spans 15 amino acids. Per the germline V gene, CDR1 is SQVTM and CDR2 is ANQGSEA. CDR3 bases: TGCAGCGTTTCAGGGACTAGCGGGGCGTACAATGAGCAGTTCTTC. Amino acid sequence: CSVSGTSGAYNEQFF.

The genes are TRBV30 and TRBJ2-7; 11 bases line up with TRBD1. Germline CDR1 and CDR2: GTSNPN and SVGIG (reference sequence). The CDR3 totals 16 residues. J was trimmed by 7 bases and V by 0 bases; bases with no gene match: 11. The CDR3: CAWSVQVGQGAREQYF. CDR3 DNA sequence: TGTGCCTGGAGTGTACAGGTTGGACAGGGGGCGAGGGAGCAGTACTTC.

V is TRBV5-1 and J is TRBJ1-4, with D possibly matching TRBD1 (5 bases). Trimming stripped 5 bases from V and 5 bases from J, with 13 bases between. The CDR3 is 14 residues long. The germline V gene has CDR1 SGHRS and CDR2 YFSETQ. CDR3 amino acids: CASRVETENEKLFF. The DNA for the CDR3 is TGCGCCAGCAGGGTGGAGACAGAGAATGAAAAACTGTTTTTT.

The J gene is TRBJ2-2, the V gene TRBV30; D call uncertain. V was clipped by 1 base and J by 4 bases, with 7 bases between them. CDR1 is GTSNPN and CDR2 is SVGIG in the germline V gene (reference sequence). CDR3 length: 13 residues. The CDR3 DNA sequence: TGTGCCTGGAGTGAATTGGGCACCGGGGAGCTGTTTTTT. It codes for CAWSELGTGELFF.

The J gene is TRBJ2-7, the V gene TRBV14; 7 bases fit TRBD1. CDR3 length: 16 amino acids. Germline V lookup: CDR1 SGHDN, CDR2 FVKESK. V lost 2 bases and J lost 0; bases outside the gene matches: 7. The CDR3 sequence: CASSQLQGDPSYEQYF. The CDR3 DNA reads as TGTGCCAGCAGCCAACTGCAGGGGGACCCCTCCTACGAGCAGTACTTC.

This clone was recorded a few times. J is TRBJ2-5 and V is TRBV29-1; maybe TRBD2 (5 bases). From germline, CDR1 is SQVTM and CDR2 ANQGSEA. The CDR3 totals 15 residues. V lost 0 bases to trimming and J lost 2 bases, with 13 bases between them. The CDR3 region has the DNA TGCAGCGTTGAAGATAGCGCTAGCCCTCAAGAGACCCAGTACTTC. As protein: CSVEDSASPQETQYF.

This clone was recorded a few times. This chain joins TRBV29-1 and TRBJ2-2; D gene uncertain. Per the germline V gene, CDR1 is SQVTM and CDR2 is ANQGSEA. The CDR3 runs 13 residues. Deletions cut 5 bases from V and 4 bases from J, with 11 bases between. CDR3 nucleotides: TGCAGCGTTTTTAAGGATGGCACCGGGGAGCTGTTTTTT. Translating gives CSVFKDGTGELFF.

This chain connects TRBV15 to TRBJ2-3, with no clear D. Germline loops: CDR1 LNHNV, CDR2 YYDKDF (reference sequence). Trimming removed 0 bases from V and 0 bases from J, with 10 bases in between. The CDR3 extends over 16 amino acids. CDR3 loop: CATSRDRTPSTDTQYF. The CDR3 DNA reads TGTGCCACCAGCAGAGATCGAACACCCAGCACAGATACGCAGTATTTT.

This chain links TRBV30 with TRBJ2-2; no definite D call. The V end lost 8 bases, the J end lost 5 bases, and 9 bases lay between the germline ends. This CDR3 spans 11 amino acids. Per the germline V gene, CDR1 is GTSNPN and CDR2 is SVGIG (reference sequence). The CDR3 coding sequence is TGTGCCGGGCTATGGACCGGGGAGCTGTTTTTT. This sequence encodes CAGLWTGELFF.

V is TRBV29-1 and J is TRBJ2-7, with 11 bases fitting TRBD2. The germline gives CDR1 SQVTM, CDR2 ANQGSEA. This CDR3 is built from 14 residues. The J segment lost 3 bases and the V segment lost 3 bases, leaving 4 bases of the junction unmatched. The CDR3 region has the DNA TGCAGCGTTGAGACTAGCGGGGACTTCTACGAGCAGTACTTC. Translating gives CSVETSGDFYEQYF.

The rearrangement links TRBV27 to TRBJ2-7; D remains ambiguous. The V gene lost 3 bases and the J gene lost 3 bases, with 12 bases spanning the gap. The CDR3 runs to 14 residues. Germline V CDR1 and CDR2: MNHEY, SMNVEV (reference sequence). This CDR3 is CASSLRGSRYEQYF. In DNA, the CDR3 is TGTGCCAGCAGTTTGCGAGGAAGCCGCTACGAGCAGTACTTC.

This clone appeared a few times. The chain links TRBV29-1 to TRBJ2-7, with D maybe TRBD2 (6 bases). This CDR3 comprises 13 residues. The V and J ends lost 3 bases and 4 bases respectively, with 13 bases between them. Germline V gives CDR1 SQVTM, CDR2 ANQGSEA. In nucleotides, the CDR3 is TGCAGCGTTGAGTGGAGCGGGCAGTACGAGCAGTACTTC. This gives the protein CSVEWSGQYEQYF.

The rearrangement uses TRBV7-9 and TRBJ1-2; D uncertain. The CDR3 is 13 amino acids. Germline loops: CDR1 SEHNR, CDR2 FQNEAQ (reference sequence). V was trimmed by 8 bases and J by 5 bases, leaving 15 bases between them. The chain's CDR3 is CASLDLGGYGYTF. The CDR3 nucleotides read TGTGCCAGCTTGGACCTTGGAGGGTATGGCTACACCTTC. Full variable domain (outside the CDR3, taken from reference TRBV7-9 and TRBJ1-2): DTGVSQNPRHKITKRGQNVTFRCDPISEHNRLYWYRQTLGQGPEFLTYFQNEAQLEKSRLLSDRFSAERPKGSFSTLEIQRTEQGDSAMYLCASLDLGGYGYTFGSGTRLTVV.

The CDR3 sequence: CSASRGGLGYEQYF. CDR3 in DNA: TGCAGCGCATCGAGAGGGGGCTTGGGTTACGAGCAGTACTTC. The V call is TRBV29-1, the J call TRBJ2-7; 7 positions match TRBD1. The CDR3 spans 14 residues. After removal of 7 bases from V and 4 bases from J, the junction contained 13 bases not matched to a gene. CDR1 SQVTM and CDR2 ANQGSEA come from the germline V gene.

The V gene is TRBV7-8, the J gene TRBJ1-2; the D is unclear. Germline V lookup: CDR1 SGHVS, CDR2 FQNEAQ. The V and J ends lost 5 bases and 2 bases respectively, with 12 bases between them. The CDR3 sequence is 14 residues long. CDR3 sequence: CASSLSPGNYGYTF. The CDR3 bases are TGTGCCAGCAGCCTTAGCCCCGGGAACTATGGCTACACCTTC.

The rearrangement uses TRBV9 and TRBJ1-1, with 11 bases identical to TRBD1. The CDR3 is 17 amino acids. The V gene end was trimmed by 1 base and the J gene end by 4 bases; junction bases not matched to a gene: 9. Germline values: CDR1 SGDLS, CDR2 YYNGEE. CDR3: CASSVYRTGGEGTEAFF. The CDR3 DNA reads TGTGCCAGCAGCGTATACCGGACAGGGGGCGAGGGCACTGAAGCTTTCTTT.

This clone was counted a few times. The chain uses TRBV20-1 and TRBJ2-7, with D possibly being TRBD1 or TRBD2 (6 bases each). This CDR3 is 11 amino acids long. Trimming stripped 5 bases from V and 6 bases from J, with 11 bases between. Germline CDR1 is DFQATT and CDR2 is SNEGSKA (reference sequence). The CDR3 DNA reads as TGCAGTGCTCCACAGGGAGGCGAGCAGTACTTC. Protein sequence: CSAPQGGEQYF.

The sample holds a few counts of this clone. The CDR3 coding sequence is TGTGCCAGCAGTTACTCGACTAGTTGGCAAGAGACCCAGTACTTC. Its translation: CASSYSTSWQETQYF. The chain is built from TRBV27 and TRBJ2-5, with a possible D match to TRBD2 (6 bases). Germline V gene sequence: CDR1 MNHEY, CDR2 SMNVEV (reference sequence). The CDR3 is 15 residues long. Trimming left V 4 bases short and J 2 bases short, with 14 bases between.

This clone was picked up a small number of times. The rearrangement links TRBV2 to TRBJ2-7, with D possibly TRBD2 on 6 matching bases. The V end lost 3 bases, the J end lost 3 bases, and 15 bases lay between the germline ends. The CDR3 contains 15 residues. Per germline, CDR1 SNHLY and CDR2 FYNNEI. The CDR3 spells CASSEARHGGYEQYF. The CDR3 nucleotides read TGTGCCAGCAGTGAGGCTCGGCACGGGGGCTACGAGCAGTACTTC.

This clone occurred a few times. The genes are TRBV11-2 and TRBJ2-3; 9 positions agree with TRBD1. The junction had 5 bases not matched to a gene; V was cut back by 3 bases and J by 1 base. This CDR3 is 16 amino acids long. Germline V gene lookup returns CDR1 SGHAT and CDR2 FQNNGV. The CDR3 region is CASSLRGQGGTDTQYF. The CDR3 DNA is TGTGCCAGCAGCTTGAGGGGACAGGGCGGCACAGATACGCAGTATTTT.

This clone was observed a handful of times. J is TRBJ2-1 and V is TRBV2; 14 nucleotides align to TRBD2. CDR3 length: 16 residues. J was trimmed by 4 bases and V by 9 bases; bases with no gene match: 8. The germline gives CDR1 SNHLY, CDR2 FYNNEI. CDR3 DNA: TGTGCCAGGCCGGGACTAGCGGGAGAGGCGTACAATGAGCAGTTCTTC. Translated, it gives CARPGLAGEAYNEQFF. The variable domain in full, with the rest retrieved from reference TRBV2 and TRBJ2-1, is EPEVTQTPSHQVTQMGQEVILRCVPISNHLYFYWYRQILGQKVEFLVSFYNNEISEKSEIFDDQFSVERPDGSNFTLKIRSTKLEDSAMYFCARPGLAGEAYNEQFFGPGTRLTVL.